This T cell receptor beta chain was found in a study of blood T cells in healthy people across ages. The use of a sample-barcoded 5' primer and a J-beta primer mix characterized a second PCR of roughly 7 to 11 cycles. TCRdb re-derived calls from the 5' RACE reads in MiXCR, one entry per CDR3 protein. The profile shows about 800,000 distinct CDR3 sequences, 20% to 30% of them singletons. This clonotype was found a few times. CDR1 and CDR2 from the germline V gene are SGDLS and YYNGEE. Trimming removed 4 bases at V and 4 bases at J, with 11 bases between. This CDR3 region has 13 residues. A further study also used this sample, focusing on T cells of mothers and their children.

The sample comprised blood. The chain combines TRBV9 with TRBJ1-2; unclear D gene. The TCR comes from a boy aged 5-17 years in good health. Written as DNA, the CDR3 is TGTGCCAGCAGCCCGTCGTTAACCTATGGCTACACCTTC. Encoded protein: CASSPSLTYGYTF.